The 25 T cell receptor beta chains given below trace back to one sample, sequenced in a study of Graves' ophthalmopathy and Graves' hyperthyroidism. The authors amplified TCR beta CDR3 regions, and they did so from RNA transcripts for repertoire sequencing. Amplification began with first-round RT-PCR using HTBI primers, then second-round multiplex PCR was performed. MiXCR, run by TCRdb on the multiplex PCR reads, gives a single entry per CDR3 protein. The sample yields about half a million distinct CDR3 sequences, approximately 14% seen once. What was sequenced was blood. These receptors were taken from a woman younger than 45 with Graves' ophthalmopathy.

CDR3 residues: CASTKIRDIQNTEAFF. CDR3 sequence (DNA): TGTGCCAGCACCAAAATCCGGGACATCCAAAACACTGAAGCTTTCTTT. The gene calls are TRBV28 and TRBJ1-1; D might be TRBD1 (6 bases). The ends were cut back, 7 bases at V and 2 bases at J, with 20 bases in the middle. CDR1 and CDR2 (germline): MDHEN, SYDVKM. The CDR3 has 16 residues. Filled out from reference TRBV28 and TRBJ1-1, the complete variable domain reads DVKVTQSSRYLVKRTGEKVFLECVQDMDHENMFWYRQDPGLGLRLIYFSYDVKMKEKGDIPEGYSVSREKKERFSLILESASTNQTSMYLCASTKIRDIQNTEAFFGQGTRLTVV.

This clonotype came up many times. The chain recombines TRBV6-1 with TRBJ1-5, with 9 bases matching TRBD1. V was pared by 10 bases and J by 6 bases, with 7 bases of the junction left unmatched. Germline V CDR1 and CDR2: MNHNS, SASEGT. The CDR3 runs 13 residues. CDR3 sequence (DNA): TGTGCCACCAAACAGGGGGCGGGTCAGCCCCAGCATTTT. Encoded protein: CATKQGAGQPQHF.

This clonotype was detected ten times or more. Relative to the germline gene, one junction end is altered; a read error may explain this. The rearrangement joins TRBV5-1 to TRBJ1-1; D possibly corresponds to TRBD1 (5 bases). CDR1 and CDR2 (germline): SGHRS, YFSETQ. The CDR3 spans 13 residues. The CDR3 sequence is CASSLGPNTEAFF. CDR3 nucleotides: TGTGCCAGCAGTTTGGGGCCGAACACTGAAGCTTTCTTT.

The sample holds many counts of this clonotype. The V gene is TRBV2, the J gene TRBJ2-7; 8 bases align to TRBD1. The CDR3 sequence is 15 residues long. CDR1 is SNHLY and CDR2 is FYNNEI in the germline V gene. The V and J ends lost 1 base and 1 base, in that order; junction bases with no gene match: 3. CDR3 region: CASSEGQGLSYEQYF. DNA of the CDR3: TGTGCCAGCAGTGAAGGACAGGGGTTGTCCTACGAGCAGTACTTC.

This clonotype has a count of ten or more. The gene calls are TRBV2 and TRBJ1-2; D gene uncertain. The germline V gene has CDR1 SNHLY and CDR2 FYNNEI. V was pared by 7 bases and J by 8 bases, with 14 bases between. The CDR3 spans 12 residues. The CDR3 loop reads CASNRDTRGYTF. The CDR3 DNA reads TGTGCCAGCAACCGGGATACGAGGGGCTACACCTTC.

This clonotype was observed a handful of times. A much larger clonotype is one base distant, so this may be a read error. This chain joins TRBV6-2 or TRBV6-3 and TRBJ2-7; possibly TRBD1 for D (5 bases). Germline loops: CDR1 MNHEY, CDR2 SVGEGT. V gave up 2 bases and J gave up 1 base, with 9 bases separating them. CDR3 size: 14 residues. The CDR3: CASSYRGRSYEQYF. The CDR3 DNA sequence: TGTGCCAGCAGTTACAGGGGTAGGTCCTACGAGCAGTACTTC.

This clonotype occurred a few times. CDR3 nucleotides: TGCGCCAGCAGCCAAGTCCCTACAGGGGCGGGGGACACTGAAGCTTTCTTT. This encodes CASSQVPTGAGDTEAFF. The chain uses TRBV4-1 and TRBJ1-1; 7 nucleotides agree with TRBD1. From germline, CDR1 is MGHRA and CDR2 YSYEKL. V shed 1 base and J 3 bases; nucleotides not matched to a gene: 11. This CDR3 has 17 amino acids.

The chain couples TRBV6-1 to TRBJ2-3; 8 nucleotides agree with TRBD2. Germline loops: CDR1 MNHNS, CDR2 SASEGT. The CDR3 contains 14 residues. With 4 bases clipped from V and 1 base from J, the junction kept 1 base outside the gene matches. The CDR3 here is CASSGSGGTDTQYF. DNA for the CDR3: TGTGCCAGCAGTGGTAGCGGGGGCACAGATACGCAGTATTTT.

On this clonotype: One junction end does not reproduce the germline sequence, and a read error may be involved. This chain connects TRBV7-9 to TRBJ2-7, with TRBD2 matching over 12 bases. CDR1 is SEHNR and CDR2 is FQNEAQ in the germline V gene (reference sequence). The CDR3 runs to 12 residues. In DNA, the CDR3 is TGTGCCAGCAATGAGAGGACTAGCGGGATGCACTTC. This translates into CASNERTSGMHF.

This clonotype was counted at least ten times. The chain employs TRBV7-2 and TRBJ2-7; TRBD2 matches 13 bases. Germline CDR1 and CDR2: SGHTA and FQGNSA. Unmatched junction bases numbered 4, after V lost 6 bases and J lost 2 bases. The CDR3 consists of 15 residues. Here the CDR3 reads CASSSGLAGAYEQYF. CDR3 coding DNA: TGTGCCAGCAGTTCAGGACTAGCGGGAGCCTACGAGCAGTACTTC.

Many counts were recorded for this clonotype. The rearrangement links TRBV6-2 or TRBV6-3 to TRBJ1-5; D gene ambiguous. The CDR3 spans 13 residues. Germline V gene data show CDR1 as MNHEY and CDR2 as SVGEGT. V was shortened by 6 bases and J by 13 bases, with 19 bases between the two germline ends. CDR3 coding DNA: TGTGCCAGCAGCACTATAGAGGTTGAGGCTCAGCATTTT. Translated: CASSTIEVEAQHF.

On this clonotype itself: At one end the junction does not follow the germline gene, possibly because of a read error. The chain has TRBV28 and TRBJ2-7; unclear D gene. Germline values: CDR1 MDHEN, CDR2 SYDVKM. The CDR3 sequence is 11 residues long. The CDR3 loop is CASSSKYEQDF. The CDR3 DNA reads TGTGCCAGCAGTAGTAAATACGAGCAGGACTTC. The full variable domain, completed using reference TRBV28 and TRBJ2-7, is DVKVTQSSRYLVKRTGEKVFLECVQDMDHENMFWYRQDPGLGLRLIYFSYDVKMKEKGDIPEGYSVSREKKERFSLILESASTNQTSMYLCASSSKYEQDFGPGTRLTVT.

In DNA form, the CDR3 reads TGTGCCACCAGCAGCCCGGGAACCAATTCCTACGAGCAGTACTTC. As protein: CATSSPGTNSYEQYF. The chain has TRBV15 and TRBJ2-7, with D possibly being TRBD2 (5 bases). V was pared by 3 bases and J by 1 base, with 13 bases between. In germline, CDR1 is LNHNV, CDR2 YYDKDF (reference sequence). CDR3 length equals 15 residues.

This clonotype came up many times. The J gene is TRBJ1-1, the V gene TRBV12-3 or TRBV12-4; tentatively, D is TRBD1 (6 bases). V was cut by 4 bases and J by 7 bases, with 13 bases left in between. CDR3 length equals 13 residues. Here the CDR3 reads CASSYPGTYEAFF. Written as DNA, the CDR3 is TGTGCCAGCAGTTATCCCGGGACATATGAAGCTTTCTTT.

This clonotype was seen more than once but under ten times. The chain couples TRBV12-3 or TRBV12-4 to TRBJ2-5, with a tentative D call TRBD1 (6 bases). The germline V and J ends were trimmed by 1 base and 5 bases, with 8 bases remaining between them. The CDR3 sequence is 13 residues long. Here the CDR3 DNA reads TGTGCCAGCAGTTTAGAGCAGGGGGAGACCCAGTACTTC. Protein sequence: CASSLEQGETQYF.

This clonotype was recorded at least ten times. The genes are TRBV5-1 and TRBJ2-6; 7 nucleotides line up with TRBD1. Germline CDR1 is SGHRS and CDR2 is YFSETQ. This CDR3 has 18 residues. The junction had 10 bases not matched to a gene; V was cut back by 3 bases and J by 1 base. The CDR3 spells CASSYPRDRASGANVLTF. Written as DNA, the CDR3 is TGCGCCAGCAGCTACCCCCGGGACAGAGCTTCTGGGGCCAACGTCCTGACTTTC.

This clonotype was recorded many times. V gene TRBV9 combines with J gene TRBJ2-5; D gene uncertain. Per the germline V gene, CDR1 is SGDLS and CDR2 is YYNGEE. The CDR3 has 15 amino acids. Trimming took off 0 bases at V and 2 bases at J, with 11 bases between the two ends. The CDR3 spells CASSVGPPEQETQYF. The CDR3 region has the DNA TGTGCCAGCAGCGTAGGCCCCCCGGAACAAGAGACCCAGTACTTC.

The chain links TRBV6-2 or TRBV6-3 to TRBJ1-2, with D possibly TRBD1 on 6 matching bases. The CDR3 contains 14 residues. V lost 6 bases to trimming and J lost 0 bases, with 11 bases between them. CDR1 and CDR2 from the germline V gene are MNHEY and SVGEGT. The CDR3 is CASRRDTTNYGYTF. The CDR3 DNA reads as TGTGCCAGCAGGCGGGACACCACTAACTATGGCTACACCTTC.

This clonotype was recorded many times. This chain uses TRBV28 with TRBJ1-1, with no clear D. Germline CDR1 reads MDHEN; CDR2 reads SYDVKM. The ends were cut back, 4 bases at V and 6 bases at J, with 9 bases in the middle. The CDR3 extends over 12 amino acids. This CDR3 is CASSYRRAEAFF. CDR3 bases: TGTGCCAGCAGTTATCGTAGGGCTGAAGCTTTCTTT.

This clonotype was observed at least ten times. The rearrangement links TRBV27 to TRBJ2-7; D gene uncertain. The V end lost 5 bases, the J end lost 2 bases, and 16 bases lay between the germline ends. The CDR3 sequence is 15 residues long. Germline V lookup: CDR1 MNHEY, CDR2 SMNVEV (reference sequence). The CDR3 sequence: CASSTGPQLPYEQYF. As DNA, the CDR3 is TGTGCCAGCAGTACCGGGCCTCAACTCCCCTACGAGCAGTACTTC.

The table lists this clonotype with a few counts. The chain uses TRBV3-1 and TRBJ2-5; 11 bases are a match to TRBD2. There are 19 residues in the CDR3. Trimming cost V 0 bases and J 5 bases; bases outside gene matches: 14. CDR1 and CDR2 (germline): LGHDT, YNNKEL (reference sequence). The CDR3 is CASSQDYAGLAASGETQYF. CDR3 nucleotide sequence: TGTGCCAGCAGCCAAGATTATGCGGGACTAGCGGCGTCTGGGGAGACCCAGTACTTC.

This clonotype was detected only a few times. This chain joins TRBV30 and TRBJ1-5; 8 bases align to TRBD1. Germline V CDR1 and CDR2: GTSNPN, SVGIG (reference sequence). There are 15 residues in the CDR3. V dropped 7 bases and J dropped 0; count of bases not matched to a gene: 8. The CDR3 region is CASSGTGYSNQPQHF. In DNA, the CDR3 is TGTGCCTCCTCCGGGACAGGATATAGCAATCAGCCCCAGCATTTT.

In this sample, this clonotype turned up many times. The chain uses TRBV28 and TRBJ2-7; D remains ambiguous. CDR3 length equals 14 residues. V was cut by 7 bases and J by 5 bases, with 18 bases left in between. Germline CDR1 reads MDHEN; CDR2 reads SYDVKM. The CDR3 reads CASTPFLSIHEQYF. The CDR3 DNA follows: TGTGCCAGCACCCCTTTCCTCAGTATCCACGAGCAGTACTTC.

This clonotype was picked up a small number of times. J is TRBJ1-1 and V is TRBV6-2 or TRBV6-3; possibly TRBD1 for D (6 bases). Germline CDR1 and CDR2: MNHEY and SVGEGT. The CDR3 is 13 amino acids. The V end was cut by 2 bases, the J end by 6 bases, with 10 bases between. The CDR3 DNA reads TGTGCCAGCAGTTACAAGGAGGGGGCTGAAGCTTTCTTT. Its protein product is CASSYKEGAEAFF.

There are many counts of this clonotype. The chain has TRBV28 and TRBJ2-5, with a tentative D call TRBD1 (5 bases). V was cut by 6 bases and J by 2 bases, with 13 bases left in between. The CDR3 consists of 14 residues. The germline V gene has CDR1 MDHEN and CDR2 SYDVKM. The DNA of the CDR3 is TGTGCCAGCAGCCGTCGACAGACACAAGAGACCCAGTACTTC. Translation gives CASSRRQTQETQYF.